This is a list of T cell receptor beta chains from one sample in a study of shared clonotypes between healthy human individuals. Here immunoSEQ multiplex PCR was the method, and the copy in TCRdb shows in-frame clones only, minus some. The sample includes a few million clones, 90% to 95% of them seen just once. Sequenced sample: naive CD4+ T cells sorted from blood. Receptors were obtained from a man aged 18 to 29 in good health. CDR3s include the opening cysteine and the closing phenylalanine or tryptophan. A D gene is named only where the DNA matches it firmly. Clone size, where shown, is once, few, many, or a class for clones that have expanded.

TRBJ2-7	-	-	TRBV27	CASSFSGSYEQYF	TGTGCCAGCAGTTTTAGCGGCTCCTACGAGCAGTACTTC
TRBJ2-1	once	-	TRBV5-1	CASSPTENEQFF	TGCGCCAGCAGCCCGACCGAAAATGAGCAGTTCTTC
TRBJ2-7	-	-	TRBV5-1	CASSSTGSSYEQYF	TGCGCCAGCAGCTCGACGGGGAGCTCCTACGAGCAGTACTTC
TRBJ2-1	-	TRBD2	TRBV28	CGSSTPGGRNNEQFF	TGTGGCTCTTCTACCCCGGGGGGGCGGAACAATGAGCAGTTCTTC
TRBJ2-7	-	-	TRBV7-3	CASSRGRELAYYEQYF	TGTGCCAGCAGCCGAGGCCGGGAACTAGCATACTACGAGCAGTACTTC
TRBJ1-1	-	-	TRBV5-1	CASSLGELTNTEAFF	TGCGCCAGCAGCTTGGGAGAACTGACGAACACTGAAGCTTTCTTT
TRBJ2-1	-	-	TRBV7-2	CASSLGGGVGNEQFF	TGTGCCAGCAGCTTGGGTGGCGGGGTGGGAAATGAGCAGTTCTTC
TRBJ2-3	-	-	TRBV5-4	CASSLGARTSDTQYF	TGTGCCAGCAGCTTGGGGGCGCGGACCTCGGATACGCAGTATTTT
TRBJ2-7	-	-	TRBV13	CASSLGPSVGQYF	TGTGCCAGCAGCTTAGGACCGTCAGTGGGGCAGTACTTC
TRBJ2-3	-	TRBD1	TRBV10-1	CASSKTGIGTDTQYF	TGCGCCAGCAGTAAGACAGGGATCGGGACAGATACGCAGTATTTT
TRBJ2-3	-	TRBD1	TRBV5-1	CASSSGQNTDTQYF	TGCGCCAGCAGCTCGGGACAGAATACAGATACGCAGTATTTT
TRBJ2-6	-	-	TRBV28	CASGKRNSGANVLTF	TGTGCCAGCGGAAAAAGGAACTCTGGGGCCAACGTCCTGACTTTC
TRBJ1-2	-	TRBD1	TRBV4-3	CASSHEGTGSGYGYTF	TGCGCCAGCAGCCATGAAGGGACAGGGAGTGGCTATGGCTACACCTTC
TRBJ2-7	-	TRBD2	TRBV10-3	CAITKTGGNHEQYF	TGTGCCATCACCAAGACGGGAGGAAACCACGAGCAGTACTTC
TRBJ1-2	-	-	TRBV7-9	CASTLQQILGAYGYTF	TGTGCCAGCACCCTACAACAAATACTCGGGGCCTATGGCTACACCTTC
TRBJ1-4	-	TRBD1	TRBV10-3	CAIRSGTGGNEKLFF	TGTGCCATCAGGTCCGGGACAGGGGGTAATGAAAAACTGTTTTTT
TRBJ1-4	-	-	TRBV5-1	CASSLSGRPSTNEKLFF	TGCGCCAGCAGCTTGAGTGGCAGGCCCTCAACTAATGAAAAACTGTTTTTT
TRBJ2-5	-	TRBD1	TRBV2	CASSFTGAQETQYF	TGTGCCAGCAGTTTCACAGGGGCCCAAGAGACCCAGTACTTC
TRBJ1-2	-	-	TRBV2	CASGEARNYGYTF	TGTGCCAGCGGTGAGGCCAGAAACTATGGCTACACCTTC
TRBJ2-2	-	TRBD1	TRBV5-1	CASGEDRGLRGELFF	TGCGCCAGCGGGGAAGACAGGGGTCTCCGCGGGGAGCTGTTTTTT
TRBJ2-1	-	TRBD2	TRBV7-2	CASSLVGTSGRAYNEQFF	TGTGCCAGCAGCTTAGTGGGGACTAGCGGGAGGGCCTACAATGAGCAGTTCTTC
TRBJ2-1	-	-	TRBV19	CASSIGPRTSHRDNEQFF	TGTGCCAGTAGTATCGGTCCAAGAACTAGTCACAGGGACAATGAGCAGTTCTTC